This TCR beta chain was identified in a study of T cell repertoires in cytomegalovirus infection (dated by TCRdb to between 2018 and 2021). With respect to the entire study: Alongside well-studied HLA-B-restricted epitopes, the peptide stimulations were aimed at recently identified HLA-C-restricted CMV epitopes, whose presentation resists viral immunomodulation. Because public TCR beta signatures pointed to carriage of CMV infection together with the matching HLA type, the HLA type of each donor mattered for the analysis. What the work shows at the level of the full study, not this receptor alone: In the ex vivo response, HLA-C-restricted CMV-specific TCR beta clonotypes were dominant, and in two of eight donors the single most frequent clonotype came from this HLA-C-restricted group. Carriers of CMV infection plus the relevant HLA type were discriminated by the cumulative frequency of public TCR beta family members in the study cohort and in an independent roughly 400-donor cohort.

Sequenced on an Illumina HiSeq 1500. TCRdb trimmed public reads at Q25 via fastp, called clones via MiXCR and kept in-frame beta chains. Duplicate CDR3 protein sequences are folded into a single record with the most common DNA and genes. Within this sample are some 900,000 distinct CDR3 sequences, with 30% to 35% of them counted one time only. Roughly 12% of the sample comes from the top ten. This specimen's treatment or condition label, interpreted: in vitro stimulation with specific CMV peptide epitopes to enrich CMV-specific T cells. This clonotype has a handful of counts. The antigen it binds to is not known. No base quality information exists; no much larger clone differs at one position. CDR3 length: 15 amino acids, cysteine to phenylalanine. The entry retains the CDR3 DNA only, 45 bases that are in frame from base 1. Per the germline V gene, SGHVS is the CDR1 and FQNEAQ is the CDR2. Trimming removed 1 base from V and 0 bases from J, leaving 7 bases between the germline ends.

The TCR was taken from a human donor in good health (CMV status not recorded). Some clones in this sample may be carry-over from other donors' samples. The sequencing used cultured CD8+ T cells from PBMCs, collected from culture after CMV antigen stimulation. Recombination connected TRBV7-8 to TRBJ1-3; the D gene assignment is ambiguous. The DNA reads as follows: TGTGCCAGCAGCTTAGACGTAAGCTCTGGAAACACCATATATTTT. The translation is CASSLDVSSGNTIYF.